The 25 T cell receptor beta chains listed next were all sequenced from one sample in a study of T cells in Graves' hyperthyroidism and ophthalmopathy. TCR beta CDR3 regions were amplified from RNA transcripts. The HTBI primer set was used in a first-round RT-PCR of the TCR CDR3. TCRdb independently ran MiXCR on the multiplex PCR reads; one entry per CDR3 protein. Among around 540,000 distinct CDR3 sequences listed, about 15% were seen once. Material for sequencing was blood. These receptors all stem from a woman aged 25 to 39 with Graves' ophthalmopathy.

This clonotype was found many times. The genes are TRBV5-1 and TRBJ2-1, with 8 positions matching TRBD2. The germline gives CDR1 SGHRS, CDR2 YFSETQ. The CDR3 has 15 residues. V trimming: 4 bases; J trimming: 4 bases; junction bases outside the gene matches: 7. DNA of the CDR3: TGCGCCAGCAGCCTTACGACTAGCGAGTACAATGAGCAGTTCTTC. Translation: CASSLTTSEYNEQFF.

This clonotype was counted a few times. The chain is built from TRBV7-9 and TRBJ2-3; a weak D match, TRBD1 (8 bases). Germline V gene lookup returns CDR1 SEHNR and CDR2 FQNEAQ (reference sequence). V dropped 4 bases and J dropped 2 bases, with 19 bases sitting between them. The CDR3 is 17 amino acids. The CDR3 nucleotides are TGTGCCAGCAGCTACAACCTGGACAGGGACTACACAGATACGCAGTATTTT. This gives the protein CASSYNLDRDYTDTQYF. The variable domain in full, completed from reference TRBV7-9 and TRBJ2-3, reads DTGVSQNPRHKITKRGQNVTFRCDPISEHNRLYWYRQTLGQGPEFLTYFQNEAQLEKSRLLSDRFSAERPKGSFSTLEIQRTEQGDSAMYLCASSYNLDRDYTDTQYFGPGTRLTVL.

This clonotype has just a few counts. V and J are TRBV5-4 and TRBJ2-3, with D possibly being TRBD1 or TRBD2 (5 bases each). CDR1 is SGHNT and CDR2 is YYREEE in the germline V gene (reference sequence). The germline V and J ends were trimmed by 4 bases and 2 bases, with 14 bases remaining between them. The CDR3 has 15 residues. The CDR3 region is CASSPGRDFTDTQYF. The CDR3 nucleotides read TGTGCCAGCAGCCCGGGACGGGATTTCACAGATACGCAGTATTTT. Combining the CDR3 with reference TRBV5-4 and TRBJ2-3 gives the whole variable domain ETGVTQSPTHLIKTRGQQVTLRCSSQSGHNTVSWYQQALGQGPQFIFQYYREEENGRGNFPPRFSGLQFPNYSSELNVNALELDDSALYLCASSPGRDFTDTQYFGPGTRLTVL.

The sample holds many counts of this clonotype. The V and J genes are TRBV6-5 and TRBJ2-7; D not certain. The germline gives CDR1 MNHEY, CDR2 SVGAGI. The CDR3 is made up of 12 amino acids. V lost 0 bases and J 2 bases, leaving 2 bases between the germline ends. In DNA form, the CDR3 reads TGTGCCAGCAGTTACTCTGCCTACGAGCAGTACTTC. This gives the protein CASSYSAYEQYF.

This clonotype was counted many times. This chain joins TRBV10-3 and TRBJ1-2; 7 bases map to TRBD1. The V and J ends lost 0 bases and 7 bases, in that order; junction bases with no gene match: 5. This CDR3 spans 14 amino acids. Germline V gene lookup returns CDR1 ENHRY and CDR2 SYGVKD. The CDR3 is CAISESTGTTGYTF. DNA for the CDR3: TGTGCCATCAGTGAGTCGACAGGGACAACTGGCTACACCTTC.

This rearrangement joins TRBV20-1 to TRBJ1-1; no reliable D call. Deletions cut 2 bases from V and 0 bases from J, with 10 bases between. Germline V gene lookup returns CDR1 DFQATT and CDR2 SNEGSKA (reference sequence). The CDR3 runs 14 residues. The CDR3 DNA reads as TGCAGTGCTAGATTGAATGGAGTGAACACTGAAGCTTTCTTT. Protein product: CSARLNGVNTEAFF.

V gene TRBV30 combines with J gene TRBJ2-3; no definite D call. The CDR3 spans 14 residues. The V gene lost 0 bases and the J gene lost 0 bases, with 7 bases spanning the gap. The germline V gene encodes CDR1 GTSNPN and CDR2 SVGIG (reference sequence). This chain's CDR3 is CAWSVLSSTDTQYF. The CDR3 bases are TGTGCCTGGAGTGTACTATCTAGCACAGATACGCAGTATTTT.

The chain recombines TRBV19 with TRBJ2-7; TRBD1 matches 7 bases. The germline V gene has CDR1 LNHDA and CDR2 SQIVND (reference sequence). The CDR3 is 14 amino acids. Trimming removed 4 bases from V and 4 bases from J; junction bases left unmatched: 7. The CDR3 DNA follows: TGTGCCAGTAGTACTCCAGGGGGAAGATACGAGCAGTACTTC. This encodes CASSTPGGRYEQYF.

This clonotype was seen a few times. The J gene is TRBJ1-1, the V gene TRBV29-1; 7 bases are a match to TRBD1. Germline CDR1 SQVTM, CDR2 ANQGSEA. V lost 6 bases to trimming and J lost 4 bases; unmatched junction nucleotides: 8. The length of the CDR3 is 13 residues. CDR3 protein: CSVSGGRGTEAFF. DNA of the CDR3: TGCAGCGTATCAGGGGGTCGGGGCACTGAAGCTTTCTTT. Full variable domain (missing parts from reference TRBV29-1 and TRBJ1-1): SAVISQKPSRDICQRGTSLTIQCQVDSQVTMMFWYRQQPGQSLTLIATANQGSEATYESGFVIDKFPISRPNLTFSTLTVSNMSPEDSSIYLCSVSGGRGTEAFFGQGTRLTVV.

This clonotype was counted between two and nine times. This chain joins TRBV20-1 and TRBJ1-2, with no clear D. V lost 3 bases, J lost 3 bases, and 20 bases lay in between. Germline loops: CDR1 DFQATT, CDR2 SNEGSKA (reference sequence). This CDR3 contains 16 residues. The CDR3 sequence is CSASIIRQQYHYGYTF. Written as DNA, the CDR3 is TGCAGTGCTAGTATTATTAGGCAGCAATATCACTATGGCTACACCTTC.

The table lists this clonotype with a few counts. The rearrangement uses TRBV6-2 or TRBV6-3 and TRBJ1-1; D is perhaps TRBD1 (5 bases). The germline V and J ends were trimmed by 0 bases and 3 bases, with 11 bases remaining between them. Germline CDR1 and CDR2: MNHEY and SVGEGT. This CDR3 is built from 15 residues. The CDR3 spells CASSYSRGGDTEAFF. DNA for the CDR3: TGTGCCAGCAGTTACTCTCGGGGAGGGGACACTGAAGCTTTCTTT.

A single count supports this clonotype. Given a much more abundant clone one base away, this may be a read error. V and J are TRBV28 and TRBJ2-5, with D possibly being TRBD2 (7 bases). The CDR3 sequence is 15 residues long. Germline V gene data show CDR1 as MDHEN and CDR2 as SYDVKM. Trimming shortened V by 8 bases and J by 2 bases, and 18 bases separated the two germline ends. The CDR3 coding sequence is TGTGCCAGCGGTGGGGGGGGGCAGATACAAGAGACCCAGTACTTC. It is translated as CASGGGGQIQETQYF.

This clonotype was recorded at least ten times. CDR3 residues: CASSLITGMIETQYF. CDR3 DNA: TGTGCCAGCAGTTTAATTACAGGGATGATCGAGACCCAGTACTTC. The gene calls are TRBV28 and TRBJ2-5, with D possibly matching TRBD1 (6 bases). Germline lookup yields CDR1 MDHEN and CDR2 SYDVKM. V gave up 2 bases and J gave up 5 bases, with 15 bases separating them. The length of the CDR3 is 15 residues.

The table lists this clonotype with many counts. The V and J genes are TRBV7-2 and TRBJ2-5; 8 bases are a match to TRBD1. Germline-derived CDR1 and CDR2 are SGHTA and FQGNSA. J gave up 5 bases and V 7 bases, and 12 bases lay outside the gene matches. CDR3 length: 15 amino acids. The CDR3 DNA reads TGTGCCAGCACCACCTTACAGGGGGTCGGGGAGACCCAGTACTTC. This gives the protein CASTTLQGVGETQYF.

Note on this clonotype: A much larger clone lies a single base off, so this may be a read error. This chain links TRBV12-3 or TRBV12-4 with TRBJ2-1, with D unclear. The CDR3 totals 12 residues. CDR3 bases: TGTGCCATCAGTTCAATGCTTAATGAGCAGTTCTTC. It specifies CAISSMLNEQFF.

In its sample, this clonotype was seen a few times. The rearrangement joins TRBV20-1 to TRBJ1-5; 8 bases are a match to TRBD1. Germline V gene lookup returns CDR1 DFQATT and CDR2 SNEGSKA (reference sequence). Trimming took 6 bases from V and 4 from J; bases not matched to a gene: 2. The CDR3 covers 12 residues. The CDR3 sequence is CSAGQGNQPQHF. CDR3 nucleotides: TGCAGTGCCGGACAGGGAAATCAGCCCCAGCATTTT.

This clonotype was recorded a few times. The V and J genes are TRBV19 and TRBJ2-1; 11 positions agree with TRBD2. Germline V CDR1 and CDR2: LNHDA, SQIVND (reference sequence). This CDR3 region has 15 residues. V lost 6 bases and J lost 7; bases outside the gene matches: 8. The DNA of the CDR3 is TGTGCCAGTAGCCGGCTAACTAGCGGGAGTAATGAGCAGTTCTTC. The encoded protein is CASSRLTSGSNEQFF.

This chain uses TRBV15 with TRBJ1-4; a weak D match, TRBD1 (6 bases). This CDR3 has 17 amino acids. V lost 2 bases and J lost 8, with 21 bases in between. CDR1 is LNHNV, CDR2 YYDKDF, per germline (reference sequence). CDR3 protein: CATSRPTGTTIREKLFF. As DNA, the CDR3 is TGTGCCACCAGCAGACCTACCGGGACAACAATTCGGGAAAAACTGTTTTTT.

The chain carries TRBV20-1 and TRBJ2-7; D is perhaps TRBD2 (5 bases). The J call may be in error: the DNA end matches TRBJ2-1 better. This CDR3 region has 18 residues. Looked up from germline, CDR1 is DFQATT and CDR2 is SNEGSKA (reference sequence). The CDR3 spells CSASSLGGPGFLRYEQFF. CDR3 coding DNA: TGCAGTGCTAGCTCCCTCGGAGGACCCGGTTTTCTGCGCTACGAGCAGTTCTTC.

This clonotype was observed many times. The chain combines TRBV12-3 or TRBV12-4 with TRBJ2-3, with D perhaps assigned TRBD1 or TRBD2 (5 bases each). The CDR3 is 17 residues long. The V gene lost 5 bases and the J gene lost 0 bases, with 18 bases spanning the gap. CDR3 coding DNA: TGTGCCAGCAGTCCCCCCAGTGGGACGGCTAGCACAGATACGCAGTATTTT. It is translated as CASSPPSGTASTDTQYF.

To note about this clonotype: One junction end does not reproduce the germline sequence, and a read error may be involved. This rearrangement joins TRBV5-1 to TRBJ2-7; 7 bases agree with TRBD1. The germline CDR1 and CDR2 sequences are SGHRS and YFSETQ. The CDR3 has 12 amino acids. The CDR3 here is CASPGTDYEQYF. The CDR3, as DNA: TGTGCCAGCCCCGGGACAGACTACGAGCAGTACTTC.

This clonotype was picked up a small number of times. The V gene is TRBV25-1, the J gene TRBJ2-7; TRBD1 matches at 10 bases. The V segment lost 7 bases and the J segment 2 bases; nucleotides outside the gene matches: 2. The CDR3 is 13 amino acids. The germline V gene has CDR1 MGHDK and CDR2 SYGVNS. In DNA form, the CDR3 reads TGTGCCAGCACCGGGACAGGGGCCTACGAGCAGTACTTC. Its translation is CASTGTGAYEQYF.

The sample holds many counts of this clonotype. This chain's CDR3 is CASSLIPSGGSEQFF. CDR3 nucleotides: TGTGCCAGCAGCTTAATCCCTAGCGGAGGCTCTGAGCAGTTCTTC. The J gene is TRBJ2-1, the V gene TRBV7-3; 7 bases fit TRBD2. CDR3 length: 15 residues. The germline CDR1 and CDR2 sequences are SGHTA and FQGTGA. The V segment lost 1 base and the J segment 9 bases; nucleotides outside the gene matches: 9.

The V call is TRBV19, the J call TRBJ2-5; no definite D call. Trimming shortened V by 0 bases and J by 2 bases, and 13 bases separated the two germline ends. This CDR3 comprises 16 residues. The germline V gene encodes CDR1 LNHDA and CDR2 SQIVND (reference sequence). The CDR3 loop is CASSIDRTADQETQYF. The DNA for the CDR3 is TGTGCCAGTAGTATAGATAGGACGGCAGATCAAGAGACCCAGTACTTC.

This clonotype was found many times. The chain recombines TRBV20-1 with TRBJ1-3; 9 bases line up with TRBD1. Trimming removed 4 bases from V and 3 bases from J; junction bases left unmatched: 7. Germline-derived CDR1 and CDR2 are DFQATT and SNEGSKA (reference sequence). The CDR3 is 15 amino acids. The CDR3 bases are TGCAGTGCTAAGGCCGACAGGGGGGATGGAAACACCATATATTTT. It is translated as CSAKADRGDGNTIYF.